This TCR beta chain was profiled in a study of cytotoxic CD8 clonotypes in ibrutinib-treated CLL. Notes on the study in general: Against age-matched healthy donors, baseline clonality ran higher and tracked circulating CD8+ T-cell counts. Before falling back toward baseline at progression, clonality had risen at the time of ibrutinib response.

Germline-derived CDR1 and CDR2 are SGHTS and YDEGEE. The CDR3 has 13 residues. Deletions cut 5 bases from V and 5 bases from J, with 13 bases between. The table came from immunoSEQ multiplex PCR; TCRdb's copy has only in-frame clones and leaves some out. The table records some 300,000 clones, 70% to 80% of them present only once. With respect to this clone: Antigen specificity is unknown.

Sequencing used PBMCs, obtained before ibrutinib treatment. The chain employs TRBV5-8 and TRBJ1-2, with D possibly being TRBD1 (6 bases). This clonotype originated in a human donor with chronic lymphocytic leukemia. The CDR3 DNA sequence: TGTGCCAGCAGGGGCAGGGACAATTATGGCTACACCTTC. Encoded protein: CASRGRDNYGYTF.